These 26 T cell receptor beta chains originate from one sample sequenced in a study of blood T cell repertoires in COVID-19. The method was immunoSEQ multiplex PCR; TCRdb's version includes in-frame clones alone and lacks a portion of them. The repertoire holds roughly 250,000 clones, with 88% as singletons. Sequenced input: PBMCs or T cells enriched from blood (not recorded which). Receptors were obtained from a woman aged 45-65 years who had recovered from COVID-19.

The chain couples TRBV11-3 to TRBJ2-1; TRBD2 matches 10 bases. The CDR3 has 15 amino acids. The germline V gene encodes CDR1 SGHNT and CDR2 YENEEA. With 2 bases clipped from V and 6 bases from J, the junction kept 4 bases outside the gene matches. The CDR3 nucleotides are TGTGCCAGCAGCTTATTTTCTAGCGGGGGCAATGAGCAGTTCTTC. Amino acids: CASSLFSSGGNEQFF.

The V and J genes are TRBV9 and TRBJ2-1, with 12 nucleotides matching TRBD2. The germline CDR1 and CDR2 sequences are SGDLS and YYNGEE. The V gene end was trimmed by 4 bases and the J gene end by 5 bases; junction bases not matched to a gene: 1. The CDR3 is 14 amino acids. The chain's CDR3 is CASSPSGRDNEQFF. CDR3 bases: TGTGCCAGCAGCCCTAGCGGGAGGGACAATGAGCAGTTCTTC.

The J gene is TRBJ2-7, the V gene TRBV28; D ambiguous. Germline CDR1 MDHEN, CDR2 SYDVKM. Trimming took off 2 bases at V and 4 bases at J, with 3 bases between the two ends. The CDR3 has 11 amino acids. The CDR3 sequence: CASSLEYEQYF. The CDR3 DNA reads TGTGCCAGCAGTTTAGAGTACGAGCAGTACTTC.

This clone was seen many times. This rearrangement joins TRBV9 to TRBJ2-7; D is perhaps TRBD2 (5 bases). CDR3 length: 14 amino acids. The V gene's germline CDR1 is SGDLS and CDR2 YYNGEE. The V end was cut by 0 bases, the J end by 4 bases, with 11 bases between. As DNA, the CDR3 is TGTGCCAGCAGCGTAGATGCTAGCAGATACGAGCAGTACTTC. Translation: CASSVDASRYEQYF.

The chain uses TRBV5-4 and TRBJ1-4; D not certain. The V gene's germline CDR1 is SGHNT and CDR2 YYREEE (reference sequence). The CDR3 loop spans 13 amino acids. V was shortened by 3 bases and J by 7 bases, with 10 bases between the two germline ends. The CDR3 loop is CASSSPGVEKLFF. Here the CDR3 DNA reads TGTGCCAGCAGCTCGCCGGGTGTTGAAAAACTGTTTTTT.

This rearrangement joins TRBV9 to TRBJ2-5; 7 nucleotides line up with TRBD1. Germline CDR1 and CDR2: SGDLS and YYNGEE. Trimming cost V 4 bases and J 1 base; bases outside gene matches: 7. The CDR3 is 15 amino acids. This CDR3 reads CASSRDSVLQETQYF. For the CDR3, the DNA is TGTGCCAGCAGCCGGGACAGCGTCCTCCAAGAGACCCAGTACTTC.

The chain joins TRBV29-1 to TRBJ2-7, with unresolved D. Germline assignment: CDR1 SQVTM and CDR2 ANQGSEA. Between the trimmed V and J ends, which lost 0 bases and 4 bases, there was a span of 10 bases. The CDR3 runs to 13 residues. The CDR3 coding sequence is TGCAGCGTTGAAGACAGGTACCTTTACGAGCAGTACTTC. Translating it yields CSVEDRYLYEQYF.

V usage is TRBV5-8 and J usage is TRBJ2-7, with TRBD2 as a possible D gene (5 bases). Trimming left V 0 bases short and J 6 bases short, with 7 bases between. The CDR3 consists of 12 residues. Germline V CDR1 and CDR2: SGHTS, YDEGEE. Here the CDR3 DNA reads TGTGCCAGCAGCTTGGTAAGCGGCGAGCAGTACTTC. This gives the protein CASSLVSGEQYF.

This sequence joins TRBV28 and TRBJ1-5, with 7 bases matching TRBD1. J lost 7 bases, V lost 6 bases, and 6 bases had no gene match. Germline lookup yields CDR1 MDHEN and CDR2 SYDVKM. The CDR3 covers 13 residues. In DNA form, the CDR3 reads TGTGCCAGCAGAGTACAGGGGAGACAGCCCCAGCATTTT. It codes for CASRVQGRQPQHF. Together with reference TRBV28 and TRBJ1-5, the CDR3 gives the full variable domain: DVKVTQSSRYLVKRTGEKVFLECVQDMDHENMFWYRQDPGLGLRLIYFSYDVKMKEKGDIPEGYSVSREKKERFSLILESASTNQTSMYLCASRVQGRQPQHFGDGTRLSIL.

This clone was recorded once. CDR3 sequence reads: CASTNGRRTGRWPEATGELFF. DNA for the CDR3: TGTGCCAGCACCAATGGGAGAAGGACAGGGAGATGGCCCGAGGCTACCGGGGAGCTGTTTTTT. The rearrangement joins TRBV27 to TRBJ2-2; 8 positions agree with TRBD1. This CDR3 region has 21 residues. Germline V CDR1 and CDR2: MNHEY, SMNVEV (reference sequence). The ends lost 7 bases at V and 5 bases at J; junction bases unmatched: 27.

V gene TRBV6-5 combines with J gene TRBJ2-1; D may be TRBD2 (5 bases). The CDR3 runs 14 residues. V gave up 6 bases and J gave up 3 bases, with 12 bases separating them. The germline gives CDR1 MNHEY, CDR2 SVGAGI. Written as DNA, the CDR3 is TGTGCCAGCAGGAGGAGGATGCTCTACAATGAGCAGTTCTTC. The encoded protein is CASRRRMLYNEQFF.

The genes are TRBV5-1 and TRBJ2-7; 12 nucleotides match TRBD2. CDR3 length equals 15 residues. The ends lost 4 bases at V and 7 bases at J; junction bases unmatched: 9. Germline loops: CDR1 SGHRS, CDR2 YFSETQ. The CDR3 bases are TGCGCCAGCAGCAGCGGGACTAGCGGGCTTGGGGAGCAGTACTTC. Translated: CASSSGTSGLGEQYF.

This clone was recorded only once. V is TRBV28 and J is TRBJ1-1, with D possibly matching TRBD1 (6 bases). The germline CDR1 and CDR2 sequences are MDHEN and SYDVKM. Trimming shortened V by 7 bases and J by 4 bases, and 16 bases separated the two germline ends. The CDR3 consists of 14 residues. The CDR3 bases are TGTGCCAGCACCCCGACAGGTAGCGCCACTGAAGCTTTCTTT. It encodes CASTPTGSATEAFF.

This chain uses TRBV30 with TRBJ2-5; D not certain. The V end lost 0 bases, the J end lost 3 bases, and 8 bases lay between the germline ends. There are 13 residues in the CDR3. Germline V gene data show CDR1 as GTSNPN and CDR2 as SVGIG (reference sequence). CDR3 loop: CAWSVWSEETQYF. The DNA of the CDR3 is TGTGCCTGGAGTGTTTGGTCGGAAGAGACCCAGTACTTC. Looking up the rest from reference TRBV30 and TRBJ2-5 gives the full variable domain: SQTIHQWPATLVQPVGSPLSLECTVEGTSNPNLYWYRQAAGRGLQLLFYSVGIGQISSEVPQNLSASRPQDRQFILSSKKLLLSDSGFYLCAWSVWSEETQYFGPGTRLLVL.

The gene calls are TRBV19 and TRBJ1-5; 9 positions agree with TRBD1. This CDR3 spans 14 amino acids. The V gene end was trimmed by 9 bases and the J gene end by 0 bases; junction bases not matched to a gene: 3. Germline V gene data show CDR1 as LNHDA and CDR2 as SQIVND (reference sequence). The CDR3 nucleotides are TGTGCCAGCGACAGGGGGGATAGCAATCAGCCCCAGCATTTT. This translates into CASDRGDSNQPQHF.

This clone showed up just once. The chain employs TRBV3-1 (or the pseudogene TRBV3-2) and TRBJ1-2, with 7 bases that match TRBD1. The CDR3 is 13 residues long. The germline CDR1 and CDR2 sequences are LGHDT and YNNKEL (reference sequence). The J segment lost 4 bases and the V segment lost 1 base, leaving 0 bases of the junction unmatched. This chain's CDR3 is CASSQAGGYGYTF. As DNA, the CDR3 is TGTGCCAGCAGCCAAGCAGGGGGCTATGGCTACACCTTC.

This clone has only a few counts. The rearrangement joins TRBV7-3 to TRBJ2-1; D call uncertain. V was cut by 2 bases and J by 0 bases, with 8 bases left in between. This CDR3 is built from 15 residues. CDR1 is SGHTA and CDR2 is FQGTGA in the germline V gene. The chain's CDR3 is CASSLQVGSYNEQFF. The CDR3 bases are TGTGCCAGCAGCTTACAGGTCGGCTCCTACAATGAGCAGTTCTTC. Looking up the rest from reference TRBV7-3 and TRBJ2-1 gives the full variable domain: GAGVSQTPSNKVTEKGKYVELRCDPISGHTALYWYRQSLGQGPEFLIYFQGTGAADDSGLPNDRFFAVRPEGSVSTLKIQRTERGDSAVYLCASSLQVGSYNEQFFGPGTRLTVL.

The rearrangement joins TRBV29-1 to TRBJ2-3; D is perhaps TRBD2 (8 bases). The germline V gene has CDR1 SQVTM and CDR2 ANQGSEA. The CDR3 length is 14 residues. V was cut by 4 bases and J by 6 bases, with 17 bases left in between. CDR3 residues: CSVADRRGGDTQYF. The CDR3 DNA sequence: TGCAGCGTTGCGGACAGGCGCGGGGGGGATACGCAGTATTTT.

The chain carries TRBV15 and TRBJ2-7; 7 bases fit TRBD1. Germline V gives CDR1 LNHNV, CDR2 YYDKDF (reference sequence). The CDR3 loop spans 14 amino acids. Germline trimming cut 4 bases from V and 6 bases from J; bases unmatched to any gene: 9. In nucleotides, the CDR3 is TGTGCCACCAGCACTAGACAGGGAAGTAGCGAGCAGTACTTC. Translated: CATSTRQGSSEQYF.

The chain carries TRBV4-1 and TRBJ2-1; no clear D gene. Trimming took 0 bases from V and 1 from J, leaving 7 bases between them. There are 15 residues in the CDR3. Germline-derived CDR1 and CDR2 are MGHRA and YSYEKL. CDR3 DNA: TGCGCCAGCAGCCAAGATACGAGTTCCTACAATGAGCAGTTCTTC. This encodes CASSQDTSSYNEQFF.

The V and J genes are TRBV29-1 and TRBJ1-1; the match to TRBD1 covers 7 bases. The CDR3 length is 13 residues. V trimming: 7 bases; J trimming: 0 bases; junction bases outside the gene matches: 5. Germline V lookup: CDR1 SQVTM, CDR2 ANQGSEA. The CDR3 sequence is CSARQGLNTEAFF. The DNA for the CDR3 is TGCAGCGCTCGACAGGGCTTGAACACTGAAGCTTTCTTT.

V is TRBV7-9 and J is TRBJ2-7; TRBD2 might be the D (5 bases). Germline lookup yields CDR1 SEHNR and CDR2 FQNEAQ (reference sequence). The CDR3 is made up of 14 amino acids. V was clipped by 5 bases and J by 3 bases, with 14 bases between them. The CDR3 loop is CASSAAEDLYEQYF. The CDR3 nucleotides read TGTGCCAGCAGCGCCGCGGAGGATCTCTACGAGCAGTACTTC.

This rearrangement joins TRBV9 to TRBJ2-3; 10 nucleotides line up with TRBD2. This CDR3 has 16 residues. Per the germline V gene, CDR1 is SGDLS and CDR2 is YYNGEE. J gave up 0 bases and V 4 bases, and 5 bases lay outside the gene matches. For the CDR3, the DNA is TGTGCCAGCAGCCTGACTAGCGGGTCTAGCACAGATACGCAGTATTTT. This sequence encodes CASSLTSGSSTDTQYF.

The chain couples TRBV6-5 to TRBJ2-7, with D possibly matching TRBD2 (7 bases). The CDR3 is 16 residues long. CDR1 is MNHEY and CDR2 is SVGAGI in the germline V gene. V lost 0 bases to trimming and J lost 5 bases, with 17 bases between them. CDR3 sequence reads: CASSYSEGGGPHEQYF. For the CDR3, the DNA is TGTGCCAGCAGTTACTCGGAGGGGGGAGGGCCCCACGAGCAGTACTTC.

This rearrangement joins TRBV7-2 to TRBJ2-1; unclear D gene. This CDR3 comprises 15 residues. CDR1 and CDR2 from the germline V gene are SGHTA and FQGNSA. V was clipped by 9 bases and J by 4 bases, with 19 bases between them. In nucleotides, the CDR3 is TGTGCCAGTATTCTGACTTCTACCCTTTACAATGAGCAGTTCTTC. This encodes CASILTSTLYNEQFF.

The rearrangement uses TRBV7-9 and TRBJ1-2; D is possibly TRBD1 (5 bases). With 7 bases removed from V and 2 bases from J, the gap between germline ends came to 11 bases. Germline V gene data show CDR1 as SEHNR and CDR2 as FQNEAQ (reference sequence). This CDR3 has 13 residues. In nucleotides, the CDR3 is TGTGCCAGCAAACCCCAGGGCAACTATGGCTACACCTTC. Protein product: CASKPQGNYGYTF.